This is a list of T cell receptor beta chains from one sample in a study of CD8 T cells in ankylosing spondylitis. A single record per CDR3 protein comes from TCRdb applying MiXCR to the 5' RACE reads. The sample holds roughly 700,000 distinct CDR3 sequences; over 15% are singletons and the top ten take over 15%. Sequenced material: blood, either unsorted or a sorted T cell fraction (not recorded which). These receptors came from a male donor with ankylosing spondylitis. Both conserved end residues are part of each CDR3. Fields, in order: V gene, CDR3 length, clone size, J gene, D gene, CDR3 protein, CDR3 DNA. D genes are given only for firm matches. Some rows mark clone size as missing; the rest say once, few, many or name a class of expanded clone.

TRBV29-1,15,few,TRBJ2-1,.,CSVDPGLRDGHEQFF,TGCAGCGTGGATCCGGGACTGAGAGATGGGCATGAGCAGTTCTTC
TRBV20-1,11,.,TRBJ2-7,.,CSAAQGYEQYF,TGCAGTGCCGCTCAGGGTTACGAGCAGTACTTC
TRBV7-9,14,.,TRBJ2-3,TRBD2,CASSRRTSGDTQYF,TGTGCCAGCAGCCGTCGGACTAGCGGGGATACGCAGTATTTT
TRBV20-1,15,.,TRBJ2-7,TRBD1,CSARVRTGSTYEQYF,TGCAGTGCTAGAGTCCGGACAGGGTCGACCTACGAGCAGTACTTC
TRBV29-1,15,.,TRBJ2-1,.,CSATFGTNSYNEQFF,TGCAGCGCAACCTTCGGGACAAATTCCTACAATGAGCAGTTCTTC
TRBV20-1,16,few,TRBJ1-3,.,CSARDGLRASGNTIYF,TGCAGTGCTAGGGATGGTCTCCGAGCCTCTGGAAACACCATATATTTT
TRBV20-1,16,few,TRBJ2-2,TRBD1,CSASSSGGNPTGELFF,TGCAGTGCCAGTTCTTCAGGGGGCAACCCCACCGGGGAGCTGTTTTTT
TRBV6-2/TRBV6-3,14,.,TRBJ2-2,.,CASSPQGRAGELFF,TGTGCCAGCAGCCCACAGGGACGAGCCGGGGAGCTGTTTTTT
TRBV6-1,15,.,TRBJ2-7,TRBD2,CASIPREGNSYEQYF,TGTGCCAGCATTCCCAGGGAGGGGAACTCCTACGAGCAGTACTTC
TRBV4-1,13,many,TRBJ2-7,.,CASSERSSYEQYF,TGCGCCAGCAGCGAACGCAGCTCCTACGAGCAGTACTTC
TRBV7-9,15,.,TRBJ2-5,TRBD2,CASSFTSGGVETQYF,TGTGCCAGCAGCTTCACTAGCGGGGGGGTTGAGACCCAGTACTTC
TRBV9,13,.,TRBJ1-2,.,CASSVDRNYGYTF,TGTGCCAGCAGCGTGGACAGAAACTATGGCTACACCTTC
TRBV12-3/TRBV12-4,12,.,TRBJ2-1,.,CASSFRFWEQFF,TGTGCCAGCAGTTTCAGGTTTTGGGAGCAGTTCTTC
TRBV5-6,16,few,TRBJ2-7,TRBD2,CASSPRTSGGMREQYF,TGTGCCAGCAGCCCCCGGACTAGCGGGGGAATGAGGGAGCAGTACTTC
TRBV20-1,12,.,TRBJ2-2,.,CSARRLTGELFF,TGCAGTGCTAGGCGACTCACCGGGGAGCTGTTTTTT
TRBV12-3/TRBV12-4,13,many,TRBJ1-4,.,CASSAVLNEKLFF,TGTGCCAGCAGCGCGGTTCTTAATGAAAAACTGTTTTTT
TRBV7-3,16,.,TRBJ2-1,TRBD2,CASSSLPGGALNEQFF,TGTGCCAGCAGCTCCTTGCCCGGGGGGGCCTTGAATGAGCAGTTCTTC
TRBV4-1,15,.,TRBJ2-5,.,CASSQGSGPQETQYF,TGCGCCAGCAGCCAAGGGTCAGGCCCCCAAGAGACCCAGTACTTC
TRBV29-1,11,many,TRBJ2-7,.,CSVYKGVEQYF,TGCAGCGTCTACAAGGGGGTCGAGCAGTACTTC
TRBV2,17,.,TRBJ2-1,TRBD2,CASSVGTTTSSYNEQFF,TGTGCCAGCAGTGTAGGGACTACTACTAGCTCCTACAATGAGCAGTTCTTC
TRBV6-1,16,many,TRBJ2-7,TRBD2,CASSETLERGVYEQYF,TGTGCCAGCAGTGAAACCCTCGAGCGGGGGGTCTACGAGCAGTACTTC
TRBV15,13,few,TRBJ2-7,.,CATSRDRGDEQYF,TGTGCCACCAGCAGAGATAGGGGGGACGAGCAGTACTTC
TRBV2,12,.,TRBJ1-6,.,CARNGADSPLHF,TGTGCCAGGAACGGGGCGGATTCGCCCCTCCACTTT
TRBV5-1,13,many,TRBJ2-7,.,CASSLEQAYEQYF,TGCGCCAGCAGCTTGGAACAGGCCTACGAGCAGTACTTC
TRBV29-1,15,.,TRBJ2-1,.,CSVDMGPRTYNEQFF,TGCAGCGTTGACATGGGACCGCGGACCTACAATGAGCAGTTCTTC
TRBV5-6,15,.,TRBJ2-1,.,CASSLGRAPYNEQFF,TGTGCCAGCAGCTTGGGCAGGGCCCCCTACAATGAGCAGTTCTTC
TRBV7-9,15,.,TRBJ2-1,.,CASSLMKGGGNEQFF,TGTGCCAGCAGCTTAATGAAGGGGGGTGGCAATGAGCAGTTCTTC
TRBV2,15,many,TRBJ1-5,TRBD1,CASMQTRDSNQPQHF,TGTGCCAGCATGCAGACCCGGGACAGTAATCAGCCCCAGCATTTT
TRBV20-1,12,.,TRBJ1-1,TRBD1,CRVTGWNTEAFF,TGCAGGGTGACAGGGTGGAACACTGAAGCTTTCTTT
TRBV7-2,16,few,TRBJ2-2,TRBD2,CASSLTAGANTGELFF,TGTGCCAGCAGCTTAACCGCGGGAGCGAACACCGGGGAGCTGTTTTTT
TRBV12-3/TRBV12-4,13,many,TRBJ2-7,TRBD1,CASSPDRAYEQYF,TGTGCCAGCAGTCCCGACAGGGCCTACGAGCAGTACTTC
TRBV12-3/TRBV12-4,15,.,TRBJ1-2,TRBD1,CASTPGQGYLAGYTF,TGTGCCAGCACCCCGGGACAGGGATACCTCGCTGGCTACACCTTC
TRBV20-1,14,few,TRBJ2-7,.,CSASPSAGQDEQYF,TGCAGTGCTAGTCCGTCGGCAGGGCAAGACGAGCAGTACTTC
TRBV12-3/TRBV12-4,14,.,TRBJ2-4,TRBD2,CASSISGGENIQYF,TGTGCCAGCAGTATTAGCGGGGGGGAAAACATTCAGTACTTC
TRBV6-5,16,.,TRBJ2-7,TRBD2,CASSYSASGRRREQYF,TGTGCCAGCAGTTACTCGGCTAGCGGGAGAAGGCGCGAGCAGTACTTC
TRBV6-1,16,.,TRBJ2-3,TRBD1,CASSPTTGRSTDTQYF,TGTGCCAGCAGTCCCACGACAGGGAGAAGCACAGATACGCAGTATTTT
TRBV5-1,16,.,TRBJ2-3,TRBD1,CASSGDRDSITDTQYF,TGCGCCAGCAGTGGGGACCGGGACAGTATCACAGATACGCAGTATTTT
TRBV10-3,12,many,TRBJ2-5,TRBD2,CATGTSEGTQYF,TGTGCCACCGGGACTAGCGAGGGGACCCAGTACTTC
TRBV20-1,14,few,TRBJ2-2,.,CSAPAASNTGELFF,TGCAGTGCTCCGGCCGCTTCCAACACCGGGGAGCTGTTTTTT
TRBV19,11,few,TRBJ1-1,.,CALREGTEAFF,TGTGCCTTGCGCGAGGGGACTGAAGCTTTCTTT
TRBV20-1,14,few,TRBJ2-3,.,CSAIVQGTTDTQYF,TGCAGTGCTATAGTACAGGGAACCACAGATACGCAGTATTTT
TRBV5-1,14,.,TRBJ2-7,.,CASSLVASNYEQYF,TGCGCCAGCAGCTTGGTGGCCAGCAACTACGAGCAGTACTTC
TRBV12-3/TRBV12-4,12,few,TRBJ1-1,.,CASSLPSGLAFF,TGTGCCAGCAGCCTTCCTTCAGGGTTGGCTTTCTTT
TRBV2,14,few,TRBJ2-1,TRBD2,CASSVERGGREQFF,TGTGCCAGCAGTGTCGAGCGGGGGGGCAGAGAGCAGTTCTTC
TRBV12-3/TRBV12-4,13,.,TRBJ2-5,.,CASSLGLGRKGDF,TGTGCCAGCAGTTTAGGTTTGGGCAGGAAAGGGGACTTC
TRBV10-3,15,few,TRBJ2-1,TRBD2,CAISPGGRIYNEQFF,TGTGCCATCTCCCCAGGCGGGAGGATATACAATGAGCAGTTCTTC
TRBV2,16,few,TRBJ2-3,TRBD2,CASSERLAGEGDTQYF,TGTGCCAGCAGTGAAAGACTAGCGGGAGAGGGGGATACGCAGTATTTT
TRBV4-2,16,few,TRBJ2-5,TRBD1,CASSQDPDRAWETQYF,TGTGCCAGCAGCCAAGATCCGGACAGGGCGTGGGAGACCCAGTACTTC
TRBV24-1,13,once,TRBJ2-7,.,CATSGGTAYEQYF,TGTGCCACCAGTGGCGGGACAGCCTACGAGCAGTACTTC
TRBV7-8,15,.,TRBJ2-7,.,CASSLVVGAAYEQYF,TGTGCCAGCAGCTTAGTAGTGGGGGCCGCCTACGAGCAGTACTTC
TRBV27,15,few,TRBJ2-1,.,CASSLGRTIYNEQFF,TGTGCCAGCAGTTTAGGAAGGACTATCTACAATGAGCAGTTCTTC
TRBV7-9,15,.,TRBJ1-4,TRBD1,CASSWQGATNEKLFF,TGTGCCAGCAGCTGGCAGGGGGCAACTAATGAAAAACTGTTTTTT
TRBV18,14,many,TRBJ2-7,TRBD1,CASSPRDRDSEQYF,TGTGCCAGCTCACCCCGGGACAGGGATAGTGAGCAGTACTTC
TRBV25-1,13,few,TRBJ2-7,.,CASSLTGTNEQYF,TGTGCCAGCAGTTTGACCGGGACAAACGAGCAGTACTTC
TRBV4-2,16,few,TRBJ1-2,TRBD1,CASSQSSPGQGSGYTF,TGTGCCAGCAGCCAAAGTTCTCCGGGACAGGGGAGTGGCTACACCTTC
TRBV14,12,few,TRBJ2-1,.,CASSQGLNEQFF,TGTGCCAGCAGCCAAGGACTGAATGAGCAGTTCTTC
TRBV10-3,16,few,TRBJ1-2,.,CAISELRDRYSYGYTF,TGTGCCATCAGTGAGCTCCGTGACAGATACTCCTATGGCTACACCTTC
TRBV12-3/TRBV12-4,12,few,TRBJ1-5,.,CASSFQLQPQHF,TGTGCCAGCAGTTTTCAGTTACAGCCCCAGCATTTT